Presented here are 15 T cell receptor beta chains from one specimen sequenced in a study of blood T cell repertoires in COVID-19. The table came from immunoSEQ multiplex PCR; TCRdb's copy has only in-frame clones and leaves some out. The sample yields 300,000 to 450,000 clones, more than 70% seen once. Sequencing used peripheral blood. The receptors were gathered from a young woman with COVID-19, enrolled during active disease.

The CDR3 DNA follows: TGTGCCAGCAGTTACTCGAATCCCGAGAGCTACGAGCAGTACTTC. Protein product: CASSYSNPESYEQYF. The chain couples TRBV6-6 to TRBJ2-7, with D unclear. V lost 0 bases and J lost 3, with 12 bases in between. The CDR3 is made up of 15 amino acids. Germline values: CDR1 MNHNY, CDR2 SVGAGI (reference sequence).

The rearrangement joins TRBV6-4 to TRBJ2-4; TRBD1 matches at 8 bases. This CDR3 contains 16 residues. Germline lookup yields CDR1 MRHNA and CDR2 SNTAGT. V gave up 5 bases and J gave up 4 bases; unmatched junction bases: 10. The CDR3, as DNA: TGTGCCAGCAGTCCGGACCCGACAGGGGCTAAAAACATTCAGTACTTC. It yields the protein CASSPDPTGAKNIQYF.

The chain employs TRBV9 and TRBJ2-5; 8 bases fit TRBD2. The CDR3 has 14 amino acids. Germline values: CDR1 SGDLS, CDR2 YYNGEE. The V and J ends lost 3 bases and 4 bases, in that order; junction bases with no gene match: 5. CDR3 amino acids: CASSALAGTETQYF. CDR3 coding DNA: TGTGCCAGCAGCGCCTTAGCGGGAACAGAGACCCAGTACTTC.

V and J are TRBV30 and TRBJ1-1; D not resolved. The CDR3 runs to 14 residues. V was trimmed by 0 bases and J by 1 base, leaving 9 bases between them. CDR1 is GTSNPN, CDR2 SVGIG, per germline (reference sequence). The DNA of the CDR3 is TGTGCCTGGAGTGTGGGCAGCTGGAACACTGAAGCTTTCTTT. Protein product: CAWSVGSWNTEAFF. Drawing the rest from reference TRBV30 and TRBJ1-1, the complete variable domain is SQTIHQWPATLVQPVGSPLSLECTVEGTSNPNLYWYRQAAGRGLQLLFYSVGIGQISSEVPQNLSASRPQDRQFILSSKKLLLSDSGFYLCAWSVGSWNTEAFFGQGTRLTVV.

The J gene is TRBJ1-1, the V gene TRBV4-3, with D perhaps matching TRBD1 (6 bases). CDR3 length equals 14 residues. The germline V gene has CDR1 LGHNA and CDR2 YSLEER. The V and J ends lost 1 base and 6 bases respectively, with 12 bases between them. The CDR3 DNA reads as TGCGCCAGCAGCCAAGTAGGGGGTTTCGCTGAAGCTTTCTTT. It translates to CASSQVGGFAEAFF.

The rearrangement uses TRBV6-5 and TRBJ2-1, with 10 nucleotides matching TRBD1. The CDR3 contains 13 residues. The germline gives CDR1 MNHEY, CDR2 SVGAGI. V trimming: 5 bases; J trimming: 10 bases; junction bases outside the gene matches: 5. The CDR3 coding sequence is TGTGCCAGCAGTCGACAGGGGGCGGGGGAGCAGTTCTTC. Its translation is CASSRQGAGEQFF.

The chain carries TRBV5-1 and TRBJ1-1, with a weak D call TRBD1 (6 bases). Germline V gene sequence: CDR1 SGHRS, CDR2 YFSETQ. V was cut by 0 bases and J by 7 bases, with 10 bases left in between. The CDR3 contains 13 residues. The CDR3 region is CASSLGQGNEAFF. CDR3 DNA: TGCGCCAGCAGCTTGGGGCAGGGGAATGAAGCTTTCTTT.

The J gene is TRBJ1-1, the V gene TRBV27; D is unresolved. Trimming removed 2 bases at V and 4 bases at J, with 11 bases between. Germline values: CDR1 MNHEY, CDR2 SMNVEV (reference sequence). The CDR3 extends over 14 amino acids. CDR3 nucleotides: TGTGCCAGCAGTTTAGAAGAGGAGAGCACTGAAGCTTTCTTT. Protein sequence: CASSLEEESTEAFF.

The J gene is TRBJ2-7, the V gene TRBV2; TRBD1 matches 9 bases. The J segment lost 3 bases and the V segment lost 6 bases, leaving 6 bases of the junction unmatched. Looked up from germline, CDR1 is SNHLY and CDR2 is FYNNEI. The length of the CDR3 is 14 residues. CDR3 DNA sequence: TGTGCCAGCAGAAGGGACAGGGAGGGCTACGAGCAGTACTTC. Protein sequence: CASRRDREGYEQYF.

The chain combines TRBV10-3 with TRBJ2-3; TRBD2 matches 8 bases. The V gene's germline CDR1 is ENHRY and CDR2 SYGVKD. The CDR3 sequence is 15 residues long. V lost 3 bases and J lost 0; bases outside the gene matches: 2. CDR3 residues: CAISEPSGSTDTQYF. In nucleotides, the CDR3 is TGTGCCATCAGTGAACCTAGCGGGAGCACAGATACGCAGTATTTT.

The CDR3 DNA is TGTGCCAGTAGTCACGGGAGCTCCTATAATTCACCCCTCCACTTT. It encodes CASSHGSSYNSPLHF. The V call is TRBV19, the J call TRBJ1-6; no clear D gene. The germline V and J ends were trimmed by 5 bases and 0 bases, with 8 bases remaining between them. Looked up from germline, CDR1 is LNHDA and CDR2 is SQIVND (reference sequence). This CDR3 region has 15 residues.

The chain is built from TRBV9 and TRBJ2-7; D may be TRBD2 (6 bases). Per germline, CDR1 SGDLS and CDR2 YYNGEE. The CDR3 runs to 13 residues. V was cut by 2 bases and J by 6 bases, with 12 bases left in between. Written as DNA, the CDR3 is TGTGCCAGCAGCGTGTCGGGAGCTAGCGAGCAGTACTTC. This encodes CASSVSGASEQYF.

The rearrangement links TRBV11-2 to TRBJ2-5; 8 positions match TRBD1. V was pared by 5 bases and J by 4 bases, with 12 bases of the junction left unmatched. The CDR3 covers 16 residues. Germline CDR1 reads SGHAT; CDR2 reads FQNNGV. The CDR3 here is CASSHRTGPVVETQYF. The CDR3 bases are TGTGCCAGCAGCCACAGGACAGGGCCTGTGGTAGAGACCCAGTACTTC. The complete variable domain, with remaining parts taken from reference TRBV11-2 and TRBJ2-5, reads EAGVAQSPRYKIIEKRQSVAFWCNPISGHATLYWYQQILGQGPKLLIQFQNNGVVDDSQLPKDRFSAERLKGVDSTLKIQPAKLEDSAVYLCASSHRTGPVVETQYFGPGTRLLVL.

The gene calls are TRBV5-1 and TRBJ1-4; D is unresolved. The CDR3 is 18 amino acids. Per germline, CDR1 SGHRS and CDR2 YFSETQ. V shed 2 bases and J shed 1 base, with 18 bases lying between them. CDR3 DNA: TGCGCCAGCAGCTTTGGAGGTCGGATCGGGGAAACTAATGAAAAACTGTTTTTT. It encodes CASSFGGRIGETNEKLFF.

This clone appeared once. The J gene is TRBJ2-1, the V gene TRBV6-5; D is unresolved. V was trimmed by 6 bases and J by 3 bases, leaving 9 bases between them. The germline gives CDR1 MNHEY, CDR2 SVGAGI. The CDR3 is 13 residues long. CDR3 bases: TGTGCCAGCAGCGAGATACTCTACAATGAGCAGTTCTTC. Protein: CASSEILYNEQFF.